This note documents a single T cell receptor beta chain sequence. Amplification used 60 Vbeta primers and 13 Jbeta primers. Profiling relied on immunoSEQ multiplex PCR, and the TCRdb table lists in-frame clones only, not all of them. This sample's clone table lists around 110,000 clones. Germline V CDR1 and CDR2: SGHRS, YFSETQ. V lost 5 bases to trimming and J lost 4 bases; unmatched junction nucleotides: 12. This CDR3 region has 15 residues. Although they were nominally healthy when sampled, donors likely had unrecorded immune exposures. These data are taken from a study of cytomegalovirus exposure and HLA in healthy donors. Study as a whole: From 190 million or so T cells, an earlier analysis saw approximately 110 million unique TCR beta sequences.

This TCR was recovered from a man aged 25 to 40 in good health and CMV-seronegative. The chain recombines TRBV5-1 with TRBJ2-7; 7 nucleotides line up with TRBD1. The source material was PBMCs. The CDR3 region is CASRTGQQPGYEQYF. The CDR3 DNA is TGCGCCAGCAGAACGGGACAGCAACCAGGGTACGAGCAGTACTTC.